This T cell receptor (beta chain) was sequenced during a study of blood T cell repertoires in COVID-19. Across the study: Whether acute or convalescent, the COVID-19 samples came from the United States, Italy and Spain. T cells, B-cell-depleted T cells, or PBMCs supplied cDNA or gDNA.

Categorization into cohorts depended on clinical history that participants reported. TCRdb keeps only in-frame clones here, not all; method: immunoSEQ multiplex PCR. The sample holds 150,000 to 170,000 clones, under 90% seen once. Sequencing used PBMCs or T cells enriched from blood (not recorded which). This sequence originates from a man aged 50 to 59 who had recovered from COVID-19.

The DNA for the CDR3 is TGTGCCAGCAGCGCCCAGGGCAGCCCCCCCGGGGAGCTGTTTTTT. It is translated as CASSAQGSPPGELFF. The chain carries TRBV7-3 and TRBJ2-2, with D perhaps TRBD1 (5 bases). CDR3 length: 15 residues. Germline-derived CDR1 and CDR2 are SGHTA and FQGTGA. Between the trimmed V and J ends, which lost 5 bases and 6 bases, there was a span of 16 bases. The complete variable domain, with remaining parts taken from reference TRBV7-3 and TRBJ2-2, reads GAGVSQTPSNKVTEKGKYVELRCDPISGHTALYWYRQSLGQGPEFLIYFQGTGAADDSGLPNDRFFAVRPEGSVSTLKIQRTERGDSAVYLCASSAQGSPPGELFFGEGSRLTVL.